This entry features one TCR beta chain sequence. What it binds is not known. These data are taken from a study of T cell responses to AZD1222 COVID-19 vaccine. V gave up 1 base and J gave up 6 bases, with 12 bases separating them. This CDR3 contains 14 residues. From germline, CDR1 is SEHNR and CDR2 FQNEAQ (reference sequence). Whole-study findings and limits: As reported, nearly half of all spike-specific TCRs target variant regions that are unmutated.

Sequenced by immunoSEQ multiplex PCR; TCRdb stores in-frame clones only, minus some. The sample has around 78,000 clones, approximately 87% seen once; the top ten hold around 1.4%. The J gene is TRBJ1-1, the V gene TRBV7-9; D is ambiguous. The material sequenced was peripheral blood, taken 28 days after the second AZD1222 dose. This receptor was identified in an adult who received the AZD1222 COVID-19 vaccine. This CDR3 reads CASSLVPEKAEAFF. The CDR3 DNA sequence: TGTGCCAGCAGCTTAGTTCCCGAAAAGGCTGAAGCTTTCTTT.